In its sample, the clone carrying this T cell receptor (beta chain) was seen once. This sample was taken from a study of blood T cell repertoires in COVID-19. Study-wide context: The cDNA or gDNA used as material had been derived from T cells, B-cell-depleted T cells, or PBMCs.

Individuals drawn from approximately 22 US areas were about 18 to 95 years old. Cohort placement rested on clinical history that participants reported themselves. Original processing methods: Researchers report that nucleated cell counts were estimated from reference gene primer amplification. TCRdb's table, derived via immunoSEQ multiplex PCR, lists solely in-frame clones and lacks some. For V, J and clone size, that table is used; D and trimming come from the DNA. The data show 250,000 or so clones, around 90% seen once. The length of the CDR3 is 13 residues. V lost 3 bases, J lost 1 base, and 7 bases lay in between. From germline, CDR1 is LNHDA and CDR2 SQIVND (reference sequence).

This chain links TRBV19 with TRBJ2-7, with D uncertain. Sequenced material: PBMCs or T cells enriched from blood (not recorded which). The sequence derives from a human donor in a cohort exposed to, infected with or recovered from COVID-19 (not recorded which). The donor label of this sample is uncertain. The CDR3 DNA follows: TGTGCCAGTAGTATTTCCCAATCCTACGAGCAGTACTTC. This translates into CASSISQSYEQYF.